This passage covers 9 T cell receptor beta chains from one sample sequenced in a study of blood T cell repertoires in COVID-19. Profiling relied on immunoSEQ multiplex PCR, and the TCRdb table lists in-frame clones only, not all of them. The repertoire holds under 200,000 clones, with around 80% as singletons. The sequenced sample was peripheral blood. These receptor sequences come from a man in his 70s with active or convalescent COVID-19.

For the CDR3, the DNA is TGTGCCAGCTCACCTACCGGGACACTCGCTTCTAATTCACCCCTCCACTTT. This translates into CASSPTGTLASNSPLHF. The V gene is TRBV18, the J gene TRBJ1-6; D perhaps matches TRBD1 (6 bases). CDR3 length: 17 residues. Trimming stripped 3 bases from V and 6 bases from J, with 18 bases between. The germline gives CDR1 KGHSH, CDR2 LQKENI.

The chain links TRBV5-3 to TRBJ2-1; 7 bases match TRBD2. TRBV5-3 is classed as an ORF, of uncertain function. The CDR3 extends over 16 amino acids. The trim removed 4 bases at V and 6 bases at J, leaving 13 bases unmatched. CDR3 coding DNA: TGTGCCAGAAGCCACCGACTAGCCGAACAACCCAATGAGCAGTTCTTC. Amino acids: CARSHRLAEQPNEQFF.

The chain couples TRBV28 to TRBJ1-2; 10 bases match TRBD1. Germline V gene sequence: CDR1 MDHEN, CDR2 SYDVKM. Unmatched junction bases numbered 2, after V lost 1 base and J lost 6 bases. This CDR3 contains 14 residues. The CDR3 DNA follows: TGTGCCAGCAGTTTATTCGGGACAGGGGATGGCTACACCTTC. Amino acids: CASSLFGTGDGYTF.

The V gene is TRBV7-9, the J gene TRBJ2-3, with 11 bases fitting TRBD1. V gave up 5 bases and J gave up 3 bases; unmatched junction bases: 7. Germline CDR1 and CDR2: SEHNR and FQNEAQ (reference sequence). The CDR3 is made up of 16 amino acids. CDR3 residues: CASSTWTGGSTDTQYF. The CDR3 nucleotides read TGTGCCAGCAGCACATGGACAGGGGGCAGTACAGATACGCAGTATTTT.

The CDR3: CASSWTRDTEAFF. CDR3 nucleotide sequence: TGTGCCAGCAGTTGGACTAGGGACACTGAAGCTTTCTTT. This chain uses TRBV6-6 with TRBJ1-1; D not resolved. CDR1 and CDR2 from the germline V gene are MNHNY and SVGAGI (reference sequence). The CDR3 has 13 amino acids. V lost 4 bases, J lost 3 bases, and 9 bases lay in between.

The chain carries TRBV12-3 or TRBV12-4 and TRBJ1-1; no definite D call. Trimming cost V 1 base and J 7 bases, with 7 bases left between them. This CDR3 is built from 12 residues. The CDR3 loop reads CASSLDSGEAFF. Here the CDR3 DNA reads TGTGCCAGCAGTTTAGACTCAGGTGAAGCTTTCTTT.

This clone was seen a handful of times. The chain carries TRBV6-2 or TRBV6-3 and TRBJ1-5; 7 nucleotides match TRBD1. The CDR3 contains 15 residues. CDR1 is MNHEY and CDR2 is SVGEGT in the germline V gene. The trim removed 2 bases at V and 6 bases at J, leaving 7 bases unmatched. CDR3 protein: CASSYPTGMVQPQHF. CDR3 sequence (DNA): TGTGCCAGCAGTTACCCGACAGGGATGGTTCAGCCCCAGCATTTT.

This clone was picked up one time. The V call is TRBV2, the J call TRBJ2-1; D perhaps matches TRBD1 (5 bases). Germline CDR1 and CDR2: SNHLY and FYNNEI. V lost 7 bases and J 3 bases, leaving 10 bases between the germline ends. The CDR3 consists of 13 residues. This CDR3 is CASTLGVYNEQFF. The DNA of the CDR3 is TGTGCCAGCACATTAGGGGTCTACAATGAGCAGTTCTTC.

This clone was observed a few times. This chain links TRBV18 with TRBJ2-7, with no clear D. Trimming took 3 bases from V and 5 from J, leaving 14 bases between them. The germline V gene has CDR1 KGHSH and CDR2 LQKENI. The CDR3 contains 14 residues. CDR3 protein: CASSPDLQSDEQYF. CDR3 nucleotides: TGTGCCAGCTCACCCGACTTACAATCCGACGAGCAGTACTTC.